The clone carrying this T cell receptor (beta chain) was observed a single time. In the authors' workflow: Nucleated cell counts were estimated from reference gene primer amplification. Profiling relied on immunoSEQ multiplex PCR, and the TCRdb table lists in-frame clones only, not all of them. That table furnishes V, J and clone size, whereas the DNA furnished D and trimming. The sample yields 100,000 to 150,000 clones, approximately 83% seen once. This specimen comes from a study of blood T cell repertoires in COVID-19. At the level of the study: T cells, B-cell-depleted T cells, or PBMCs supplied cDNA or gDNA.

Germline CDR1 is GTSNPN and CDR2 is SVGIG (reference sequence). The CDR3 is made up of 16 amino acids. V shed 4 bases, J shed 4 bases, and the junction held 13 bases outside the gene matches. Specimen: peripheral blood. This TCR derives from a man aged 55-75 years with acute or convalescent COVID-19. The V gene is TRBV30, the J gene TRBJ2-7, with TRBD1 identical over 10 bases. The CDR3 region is CAWNGVFRDRGYEQYF. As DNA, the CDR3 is TGTGCCTGGAATGGAGTGTTCCGGGACAGGGGTTACGAGCAGTACTTC.